The 20 T cell receptor beta chains listed next were all sequenced from one sample in a study of beta chain features in type 1 diabetes. Study observations and caveats: Shortening that was moderate but significant affected the TCRB CDR3s of Type 1 diabetes patients in all four CD4+ subsets.

The antigens of these receptors remain unknown. All of the isolated RNA was reverse transcribed, so expressed TCRB transcripts were sequenced. Clones were read by immunoSEQ multiplex PCR, and TCRdb kept only the in-frame ones, dropping some. The sample includes more than 250,000 clones, about 24% seen only once; the top ten take about 0.012%. The specimen was naive CD4+ T cells from blood. The receptors shown here come from a woman aged 30 to 39 with type 1 diabetes.

The chain has TRBV11-2 and TRBJ2-3, with D maybe TRBD1 (6 bases). V was trimmed by 5 bases and J by 2 bases, leaving 14 bases between them. There are 15 residues in the CDR3. Per germline, CDR1 SGHAT and CDR2 FQNNGV. The CDR3 sequence: CASSPRGLHTDTQYF. In nucleotides, the CDR3 is TGTGCCAGCAGCCCCAGGGGCCTACACACAGATACGCAGTATTTT.

This clone was recorded a few times. The rearrangement links TRBV5-1 to TRBJ2-7; TRBD2 matches at 10 bases. The CDR3 has 15 amino acids. CDR1 is SGHRS and CDR2 is YFSETQ in the germline V gene. Trimming cost V 0 bases and J 5 bases; bases outside gene matches: 5. In nucleotides, the CDR3 is TGCGCCAGCAGCTTGGCTAGCGGGAGCATCGACGAGCAGTACTTC. It encodes CASSLASGSIDEQYF.

The chain links TRBV5-1 to TRBJ1-2; D may be TRBD1 (6 bases). Germline V CDR1 and CDR2: SGHRS, YFSETQ. This CDR3 region has 14 residues. The ends were cut back, 0 bases at V and 4 bases at J, with 10 bases in the middle. CDR3 protein: CASSLGQAAYGYTF. CDR3 coding DNA: TGCGCCAGCAGCTTGGGACAGGCCGCCTATGGCTACACCTTC.

This chain uses TRBV5-6 with TRBJ2-1; TRBD2 agrees at 7 bases. Germline V CDR1 and CDR2: SGHDT, YYEEEE. The trim removed 4 bases at V and 1 base at J, leaving 2 bases unmatched. The CDR3 has 14 amino acids. This chain's CDR3 is CASSRDYSYNEQFF. The CDR3 nucleotides are TGTGCCAGCAGCAGGGACTATTCCTACAATGAGCAGTTCTTC. The full variable domain, rest sourced from reference TRBV5-6 and TRBJ2-1, is DAGVTQSPTHLIKTRGQQVTLRCSPKSGHDTVSWYQQALGQGPQFIFQYYEEEERQRGNFPDRFSGHQFPNYSSELNVNALLLGDSALYLCASSRDYSYNEQFFGPGTRLTVL.

The V and J genes are TRBV30 and TRBJ1-4; possibly TRBD1 for D (6 bases). The CDR3 runs to 13 residues. Between the trimmed V and J ends, which lost 5 bases and 5 bases, there was a span of 12 bases. Germline values: CDR1 GTSNPN, CDR2 SVGIG (reference sequence). The CDR3 sequence: CAWAGGPNEKLFF. CDR3 nucleotide sequence: TGTGCCTGGGCGGGGGGCCCGAATGAAAAACTGTTTTTT.

This clone occurred a few times. The DNA of the CDR3 is TGCGCCAGCAGCGCCGGACAGCTCGATGAGCAGTTCTTC. It specifies CASSAGQLDEQFF. The chain has TRBV5-1 and TRBJ2-1; a weak D match, TRBD1 (6 bases). The CDR3 covers 13 residues. With 4 bases removed from V and 8 bases from J, the gap between germline ends came to 13 bases. The germline V gene encodes CDR1 SGHRS and CDR2 YFSETQ.

The CDR3 reads CASSLTLDRGGTF. The CDR3 region has the DNA TGTGCCAGCAGCTTGACGCTTGACAGGGGAGGCACCTTC. V is TRBV5-6 and J is TRBJ1-2; 8 positions match TRBD1. The CDR3 runs 13 residues. Germline V CDR1 and CDR2: SGHDT, YYEEEE. The J segment lost 13 bases and the V segment lost 1 base, leaving 9 bases of the junction unmatched.

This clone was seen only a few times. CDR3 region: CASSQYFQETQYF. The CDR3 DNA sequence: TGTGCCAGCAGCCAATACTTTCAAGAGACCCAGTACTTC. This rearrangement joins TRBV7-9 to TRBJ2-5; D is ambiguous. The germline V gene has CDR1 SEHNR and CDR2 FQNEAQ (reference sequence). CDR3 length equals 13 residues. V was cut by 5 bases and J by 2 bases, with 9 bases left in between.

This clone occurred a few times. J is TRBJ1-2 and V is TRBV19, with 9 positions matching TRBD1. Germline loops: CDR1 LNHDA, CDR2 SQIVND (reference sequence). Germline trimming cut 5 bases from V and 4 bases from J; bases unmatched to any gene: 8. The CDR3 extends over 15 amino acids. The CDR3 reads CASSSRTDRGYGYTF. The CDR3, as DNA: TGTGCCAGTAGTTCAAGGACGGACAGGGGCTATGGCTACACCTTC.

This sequence joins TRBV4-1 and TRBJ1-2; D unclear. With 3 bases removed from V and 2 bases from J, the gap between germline ends came to 10 bases. CDR1 MGHRA and CDR2 YSYEKL come from the germline V gene. The CDR3 is made up of 14 amino acids. CDR3 protein: CASSHEGGNYGYTF. In nucleotides, the CDR3 is TGCGCCAGCAGCCATGAGGGTGGGAACTATGGCTACACCTTC.

This clone was seen only a few times. The rearrangement links TRBV5-1 to TRBJ2-7; 9 bases map to TRBD2. Germline trimming cut 3 bases from V and 2 bases from J; bases unmatched to any gene: 3. The germline V gene has CDR1 SGHRS and CDR2 YFSETQ. The CDR3 covers 14 residues. This chain's CDR3 is CASSWTSVTYEQYF. The DNA of the CDR3 is TGCGCCAGCAGCTGGACTAGCGTGACCTACGAGCAGTACTTC.

The chain couples TRBV7-9 to TRBJ1-5; 7 positions agree with TRBD1. V shed 5 bases, J shed 2 bases, and the junction held 12 bases outside the gene matches. The CDR3 runs to 17 residues. Germline values: CDR1 SEHNR, CDR2 FQNEAQ (reference sequence). The CDR3 DNA follows: TGTGCCAGCAGCCCCGGGGCAGGGGGGTCGGGCAATCAGCCCCAGCATTTT. Protein: CASSPGAGGSGNQPQHF.

This clone was recorded a few times. The same CDR3 also results from other DNA sequences found in this sample. The J gene is TRBJ1-2, the V gene TRBV9; D remains unclear. Germline V gene sequence: CDR1 SGDLS, CDR2 YYNGEE. The CDR3 has 13 amino acids. Trimming took off 0 bases at V and 2 bases at J, with 5 bases between the two ends. As DNA, the CDR3 is TGTGCCAGCAGCGTAGTCCAAAACTATGGCTACACCTTC. Translated, it gives CASSVVQNYGYTF.

This clone was counted a few times. CDR3 sequence (DNA): TGCGCCAGTCGCCCGGGTCCTCAAGGAGAGCAGTTCTTC. It is translated as CASRPGPQGEQFF. The V and J genes are TRBV5-1 and TRBJ2-1; D remains ambiguous. CDR1 and CDR2 from the germline V gene are SGHRS and YFSETQ. This CDR3 comprises 13 residues. V lost 8 bases and J 10 bases, leaving 19 bases between the germline ends.

The chain is built from TRBV7-9 and TRBJ2-3; unclear D gene. CDR3 length: 12 residues. V dropped 1 base and J dropped 4 bases, with 3 bases sitting between them. Germline CDR1 reads SEHNR; CDR2 reads FQNEAQ (reference sequence). CDR3 region: CASSLEPDTQYF. DNA of the CDR3: TGTGCCAGCAGCTTAGAGCCAGATACGCAGTATTTT.

There are a few counts of this clone. The rearrangement joins TRBV5-4 to TRBJ1-1; TRBD1 agrees at 8 bases. Germline values: CDR1 SGHNT, CDR2 YYREEE (reference sequence). With V trimmed by 4 bases and J by 4 bases, 6 bases remained unmatched. The CDR3 contains 14 residues. The CDR3 nucleotides read TGTGCCAGCAGCACGAACAGGGGGGGCACTGAAGCTTTCTTT. It yields the protein CASSTNRGGTEAFF.

The chain couples TRBV30 to TRBJ2-1, with D possibly TRBD2 on 5 matching bases. Germline CDR1 GTSNPN, CDR2 SVGIG (reference sequence). V lost 5 bases, J lost 8 bases, and 10 bases lay in between. The CDR3 is made up of 11 amino acids. In nucleotides, the CDR3 is TGTGCCTGGGGACTTAGCGATGAGCAGTTCTTC. The encoded protein is CAWGLSDEQFF. Using reference TRBV30 and TRBJ2-1 for the parts outside the CDR3, the full variable domain is SQTIHQWPATLVQPVGSPLSLECTVEGTSNPNLYWYRQAAGRGLQLLFYSVGIGQISSEVPQNLSASRPQDRQFILSSKKLLLSDSGFYLCAWGLSDEQFFGPGTRLTVL.

This clone was observed a few times. The CDR3 reads CSVGAGTGATDTQYF. For the CDR3, the DNA is TGCAGCGTTGGTGCCGGGACAGGGGCGACAGATACGCAGTATTTT. The rearrangement uses TRBV29-1 and TRBJ2-3; 10 nucleotides match TRBD1. The junction had 7 bases not matched to a gene; V was cut back by 4 bases and J by 3 bases. The CDR3 length is 15 residues. Germline assignment: CDR1 SQVTM and CDR2 ANQGSEA.

The rearrangement joins TRBV11-2 to TRBJ2-7; D not certain. The CDR3 length is 14 residues. V shed 0 bases and J shed 1 base, with 7 bases lying between them. Germline CDR1 SGHAT, CDR2 FQNNGV. The CDR3 DNA reads TGTGCCAGCAGCTTAGACCCGGGTTCCTACGAGCAGTACTTC. It translates to CASSLDPGSYEQYF.

This chain uses TRBV12-5 with TRBJ2-3, with 10 nucleotides matching TRBD1. This CDR3 is built from 16 residues. The germline gives CDR1 LGHNT, CDR2 FRNRAP. Trimming at V came to 4 bases and at J to 0 bases, leaving 4 bases not matched to a gene. In DNA form, the CDR3 reads TGTGCTAGTGGTTGGGGACAGGGGATTAGCACAGATACGCAGTATTTT. Encoded protein: CASGWGQGISTDTQYF.